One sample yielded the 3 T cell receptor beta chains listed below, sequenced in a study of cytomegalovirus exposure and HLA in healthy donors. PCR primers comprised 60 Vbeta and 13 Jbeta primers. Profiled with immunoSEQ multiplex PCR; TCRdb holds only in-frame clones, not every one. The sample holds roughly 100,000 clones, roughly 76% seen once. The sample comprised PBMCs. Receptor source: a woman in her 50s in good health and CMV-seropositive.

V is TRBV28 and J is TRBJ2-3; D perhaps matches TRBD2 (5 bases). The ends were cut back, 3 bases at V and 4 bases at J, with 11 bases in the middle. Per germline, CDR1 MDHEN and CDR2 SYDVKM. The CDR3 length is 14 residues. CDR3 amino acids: CASSFMVGADTQYF. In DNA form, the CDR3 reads TGTGCCAGCAGTTTTATGGTCGGGGCAGATACGCAGTATTTT.

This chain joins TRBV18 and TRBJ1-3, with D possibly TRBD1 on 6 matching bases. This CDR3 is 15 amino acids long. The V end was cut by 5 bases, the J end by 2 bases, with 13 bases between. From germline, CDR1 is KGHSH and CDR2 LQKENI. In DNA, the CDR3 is TGTGCCAGCTCATTTCAACAGGGAACTGGAAACACCATATATTTT. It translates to CASSFQQGTGNTIYF.

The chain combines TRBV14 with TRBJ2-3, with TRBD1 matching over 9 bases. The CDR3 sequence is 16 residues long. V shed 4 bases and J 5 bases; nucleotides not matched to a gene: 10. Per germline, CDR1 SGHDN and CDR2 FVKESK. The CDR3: CASSRGTGSWGDTQYF. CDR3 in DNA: TGTGCCAGCAGCCGTGGGACAGGGTCGTGGGGAGATACGCAGTATTTT.